These 23 T cell receptor beta chains came from one sample sequenced in a study of blood T cell repertoires in COVID-19. Assay: immunoSEQ multiplex PCR; the TCRdb copy retains only in-frame clones and omits some. The table lists roughly 50,000 clones, about four fifths of them singletons. Input material: peripheral blood. The source of these receptors is a woman aged 55-70 years with acute or convalescent COVID-19.

The chain combines TRBV5-1 with TRBJ1-5; D is unresolved. Germline CDR1 and CDR2: SGHRS and YFSETQ. CDR3 size: 12 residues. The V gene lost 2 bases and the J gene lost 6 bases, with 6 bases spanning the gap. DNA for the CDR3: TGCGCCAGCAGCTTTGAGGTTCAGCCCCAGCATTTT. Translated: CASSFEVQPQHF.

This clone has a handful of counts. The chain recombines TRBV2 with TRBJ1-6; maybe TRBD1 (6 bases). CDR1 SNHLY and CDR2 FYNNEI come from the germline V gene. The CDR3 length is 16 residues. Trimming removed 0 bases at V and 6 bases at J, with 12 bases between. CDR3 in amino acids: CASSEAFGTFNSPLHF. The CDR3 DNA is TGTGCCAGCAGTGAAGCTTTTGGGACATTTAATTCACCCCTCCACTTT.

The V and J genes are TRBV7-9 and TRBJ1-1; D is uncertain. There are 16 residues in the CDR3. Germline V gives CDR1 SEHNR, CDR2 FQNEAQ (reference sequence). Between the trimmed V and J ends, which lost 2 bases and 4 bases, there was a span of 17 bases. The CDR3, as DNA: TGTGCCAGCAGCTTATCTGGCCGGGTGGAGGGCACTGAAGCTTTCTTT. This gives the protein CASSLSGRVEGTEAFF.

This clone occurred once. The chain couples TRBV24-1 to TRBJ2-2, with D tentatively TRBD1 (5 bases). Deletions cut 7 bases from V and 4 bases from J, with 9 bases between. Germline CDR1 is KGHDR and CDR2 is SFDVKD. CDR3 size: 13 residues. CDR3 sequence reads: CATSREVTGELFF. For the CDR3, the DNA is TGTGCCACCAGCAGGGAAGTCACCGGGGAGCTGTTTTTT.

J is TRBJ2-7 and V is TRBV3-1 (or the pseudogene TRBV3-2); D might be TRBD1 (5 bases). The CDR3 is 14 residues long. The V gene lost 2 bases and the J gene lost 2 bases, with 10 bases spanning the gap. Germline V gene data show CDR1 as LGHDT and CDR2 as YNNKEL (reference sequence). This CDR3 is CASSQQGRTYEQYF. The DNA for the CDR3 is TGTGCCAGCAGCCAACAGGGAAGAACCTACGAGCAGTACTTC.

The chain uses TRBV6-5 and TRBJ2-3; TRBD1 matches at 9 bases. The CDR3 loop spans 15 amino acids. Germline loops: CDR1 MNHEY, CDR2 SVGAGI. With 5 bases clipped from V and 4 bases from J, the junction kept 7 bases outside the gene matches. CDR3 in amino acids: CASSNPGQGADTQYF. The DNA for the CDR3 is TGTGCCAGCAGTAACCCGGGACAGGGCGCAGATACGCAGTATTTT.

The chain combines TRBV7-9 with TRBJ1-1; 7 bases are shared with TRBD1. The CDR3 extends over 12 amino acids. V lost 5 bases and J lost 6; bases outside the gene matches: 3. CDR1 and CDR2 (germline): SEHNR, FQNEAQ (reference sequence). The CDR3 nucleotides read TGTGCCAGCAGCAACACAGGGGCTGAAGCTTTCTTT. Its translation: CASSNTGAEAFF.

The chain employs TRBV19 and TRBJ1-5, with a tentative D call TRBD1 (6 bases). With 7 bases removed from V and 4 bases from J, the gap between germline ends came to 17 bases. Germline-derived CDR1 and CDR2 are LNHDA and SQIVND (reference sequence). This CDR3 is built from 15 residues. CDR3 bases: TGTGCCAGTACCATGGGGGGGCACGTTAATCAGCCCCAGCATTTT. It encodes CASTMGGHVNQPQHF. Full variable domain (rest looked up from reference TRBV19 and TRBJ1-5): DGGITQSPKYLFRKEGQNVTLSCEQNLNHDAMYWYRQDPGQGLRLIYYSQIVNDFQKGDIAEGYSVSREKKESFPLTVTSAQKNPTAFYLCASTMGGHVNQPQHFGDGTRLSIL.

The chain recombines TRBV2 with TRBJ2-3, with TRBD2 matching over 7 bases. CDR1 is SNHLY and CDR2 is FYNNEI in the germline V gene. The CDR3 spans 15 residues. V shed 9 bases and J 3 bases; nucleotides not matched to a gene: 12. The CDR3 nucleotides are TGTGCCAGAGCTGGCGGGACTACCCCAACAGATACGCAGTATTTT. Translation: CARAGGTTPTDTQYF.

The chain is built from TRBV7-8 and TRBJ1-4; 10 nucleotides line up with TRBD1. Germline-derived CDR1 and CDR2 are SGHVS and FQNEAQ. V was clipped by 2 bases and J by 4 bases; unmatched bases: 10. The CDR3 runs 18 residues. The CDR3 region is CASSLTGTGVGGNEKLFF. The CDR3 DNA sequence: TGTGCCAGCAGCTTAACCGGGACAGGGGTTGGTGGTAATGAAAAACTGTTTTTT.

This clone was counted once. The chain employs TRBV6-1 and TRBJ1-1; D gene ambiguous. Germline V gene sequence: CDR1 MNHNS, CDR2 SASEGT. This CDR3 spans 14 amino acids. Trimming left V 3 bases short and J 7 bases short, with 15 bases between. CDR3 nucleotide sequence: TGTGCCAGCAGTGATTCTATGTCGGGAGGTGAAGCTTTCTTT. It encodes CASSDSMSGGEAFF.

J is TRBJ1-5 and V is TRBV3-1 (or the pseudogene TRBV3-2); TRBD1 is a possible D gene (6 bases). Trimming took 6 bases from V and 4 from J, leaving 10 bases between them. Germline-derived CDR1 and CDR2 are LGHDT and YNNKEL (reference sequence). The length of the CDR3 is 13 residues. The CDR3 here is CASSRTENQPQHF. CDR3 in DNA: TGTGCCAGCAGTCGGACAGAGAATCAGCCCCAGCATTTT.

This rearrangement joins TRBV2 to TRBJ1-5; D not certain. The CDR3 consists of 14 residues. In germline, CDR1 is SNHLY, CDR2 FYNNEI. The V gene lost 3 bases and the J gene lost 0 bases, with 6 bases spanning the gap. The CDR3, as DNA: TGTGCCAGCAGTGATAACATTAGCAATCAGCCCCAGCATTTT. Translating gives CASSDNISNQPQHF.

The chain links TRBV7-9 to TRBJ1-1; D not resolved. The CDR3 extends over 14 amino acids. Germline CDR1 and CDR2: SEHNR and FQNEAQ (reference sequence). Deletions cut 0 bases from V and 0 bases from J, with 5 bases between. In nucleotides, the CDR3 is TGTGCCAGCAGCTTAGCAGCGATGAACACTGAAGCTTTCTTT. It encodes CASSLAAMNTEAFF.

The V and J genes are TRBV6-5 and TRBJ2-7; weak D call: TRBD2 (5 bases). Trimming stripped 5 bases from V and 6 bases from J, with 17 bases between. Germline CDR1 is MNHEY and CDR2 is SVGAGI. The CDR3 covers 14 residues. The CDR3 DNA follows: TGTGCCAGCAGTACCCGGGGAAGGCCCCTCGAGCAGTACTTC. Protein: CASSTRGRPLEQYF.

The rearrangement joins TRBV27 to TRBJ2-1, with a tentative D call TRBD2 (6 bases). V gave up 1 base and J gave up 5 bases, with 15 bases separating them. CDR3 length: 16 residues. Germline V lookup: CDR1 MNHEY, CDR2 SMNVEV (reference sequence). This CDR3 reads CASSLWSREGNNEQFF. The CDR3 DNA sequence: TGTGCCAGCAGTTTATGGTCGCGGGAAGGCAACAATGAGCAGTTCTTC.

The sample holds a few counts of this clone. The genes are TRBV6-6 and TRBJ1-5; 8 bases agree with TRBD1. J lost 5 bases, V lost 6 bases, and 9 bases had no gene match. CDR3 length equals 15 residues. Germline-derived CDR1 and CDR2 are MNHNY and SVGAGI (reference sequence). CDR3: CASRPPHRGYQPQHF. The DNA of the CDR3 is TGTGCCAGCAGGCCTCCACACAGGGGGTATCAGCCCCAGCATTTT.

In this sample, this clone turned up once. J is TRBJ2-1 and V is TRBV11-2, with 8 bases matching TRBD2. The CDR3 length is 14 residues. CDR1 and CDR2 from the germline V gene are SGHAT and FQNNGV. V trimming: 1 base; J trimming: 7 bases; junction bases outside the gene matches: 3. The CDR3 spells CASSLAGGGNEQFF. In DNA form, the CDR3 reads TGTGCCAGCAGCTTAGCGGGAGGGGGAAATGAGCAGTTCTTC.

This chain links TRBV29-1 with TRBJ1-5; 9 bases match TRBD1. Germline V lookup: CDR1 SQVTM, CDR2 ANQGSEA. The CDR3 covers 14 residues. The V segment lost 8 bases and the J segment 4 bases; nucleotides outside the gene matches: 9. The CDR3 loop is CSSDRGVGNQPQHF. CDR3 DNA: TGCAGCTCCGACAGGGGGGTTGGGAATCAGCCCCAGCATTTT. Together with reference TRBV29-1 and TRBJ1-5, the CDR3 gives the full variable domain: SAVISQKPSRDICQRGTSLTIQCQVDSQVTMMFWYRQQPGQSLTLIATANQGSEATYESGFVIDKFPISRPNLTFSTLTVSNMSPEDSSIYLCSSDRGVGNQPQHFGDGTRLSIL.

The chain links TRBV24-1 to TRBJ2-7; maybe TRBD1 (6 bases). CDR3 length: 13 residues. V lost 5 bases, J lost 7 bases, and 14 bases lay in between. Germline V gene data show CDR1 as KGHDR and CDR2 as SFDVKD. The CDR3 region has the DNA TGTGCCACCAGTGCAGGGGTCCTGGGGGAGCAGTACTTC. This translates into CATSAGVLGEQYF.

This rearrangement joins TRBV5-1 to TRBJ1-4; D is undetermined. Germline V gene sequence: CDR1 SGHRS, CDR2 YFSETQ. The V gene lost 4 bases and the J gene lost 8 bases, with 21 bases spanning the gap. This CDR3 region has 16 residues. For the CDR3, the DNA is TGCGCCAGCAGCACCTCAGTCCTACAGCCCTCCGAAAAACTGTTTTTT. This codes for CASSTSVLQPSEKLFF. Based on the CDR3 plus reference TRBV5-1 and TRBJ1-4, the full variable domain is KAGVTQTPRYLIKTRGQQVTLSCSPISGHRSVSWYQQTPGQGLQFLFEYFSETQRNKGNFPGRFSGRQFSNSRSEMNVSTLELGDSALYLCASSTSVLQPSEKLFFGSGTQLSVL.

The chain couples TRBV20-1 to TRBJ1-1; no reliable D call. The CDR3 extends over 11 amino acids. From germline, CDR1 is DFQATT and CDR2 SNEGSKA (reference sequence). The CDR3 DNA sequence: TGCAGGACATGGGCTGGAACTGAAGCTTTCTTT. The encoded protein is CRTWAGTEAFF.

The V gene is TRBV19, the J gene TRBJ1-4; D is possibly TRBD1 (6 bases). Per the germline V gene, CDR1 is LNHDA and CDR2 is SQIVND (reference sequence). The CDR3 has 14 residues. Trimming left V 4 bases short and J 6 bases short, with 12 bases between. In DNA form, the CDR3 reads TGTGCCAGTAGTACGGGCAGGGGATATGAAAAACTGTTTTTT. This codes for CASSTGRGYEKLFF.